These 13 T cell receptor beta chains were sequenced from one sample in a study of neurological immune-mediated disorders. MiXCR was run by TCRdb on the 5' RACE reads, yielding one entry per CDR3 protein. The table includes 28,000 or so distinct CDR3 sequences, around 12% detected once. The sequenced sample was PBMCs. These receptors originate from a man in his sixties in good health.

Many counts were recorded for this clonotype. The chain combines TRBV7-9 with TRBJ2-7; TRBD1 is a possible D gene (5 bases). V was pared by 4 bases and J by 8 bases, with 21 bases between. CDR1 and CDR2 (germline): SEHNR, FQNEAQ (reference sequence). The CDR3 spans 15 residues. The CDR3 loop is CASSSLASDSPKQYF. In DNA form, the CDR3 reads TGTGCCAGCAGCTCCCTGGCGAGTGACAGCCCAAAGCAGTACTTC.

This clonotype was recorded many times. The genes are TRBV20-1 and TRBJ2-6; D not certain. CDR3 size: 13 residues. V lost 3 bases and J 1 base, leaving 4 bases between the germline ends. Germline V gives CDR1 DFQATT, CDR2 SNEGSKA (reference sequence). The CDR3 sequence: CSARGSGANVLTF. DNA for the CDR3: TGCAGTGCTAGGGGTTCTGGGGCCAACGTCCTGACTTTC.

This clonotype was recorded many times. The chain recombines TRBV10-3 with TRBJ2-3, with TRBD2 matching over 8 bases. Germline V CDR1 and CDR2: ENHRY, SYGVKD. The CDR3 sequence is 15 residues long. With V trimmed by 1 base and J by 5 bases, 5 bases remained unmatched. The CDR3 DNA sequence: TGTGCCATCAGTGAGTACGGGGGGGCCGAAGATACGCAGTATTTT. Amino acids: CAISEYGGAEDTQYF.

Concerning this clonotype: A read error is possible here, since a much larger clone lies one base away. Here the CDR3 DNA reads TGCAGTGCTAGAGACGTGAGGACTATCACTGAGCAGTTCTTC. Amino acids: CSARDVRTITEQFF. This chain uses TRBV20-1 with TRBJ2-1; weak D call: TRBD2 (6 bases). CDR1 and CDR2 from the germline V gene are DFQATT and SNEGSKA (reference sequence). V gave up 0 bases and J gave up 9 bases, with 15 bases separating them. The CDR3 runs to 14 residues.

In this sample, this clonotype turned up many times. The rearrangement joins TRBV5-1 to TRBJ1-2; D is perhaps TRBD1 (5 bases). From germline, CDR1 is SGHRS and CDR2 YFSETQ. CDR3 length equals 12 residues. The V end lost 2 bases, the J end lost 9 bases, and 11 bases lay between the germline ends. The CDR3 DNA reads TGCGCCAGCAGCTTCAACAGGTTACGCTACACCTTC. Encoded protein: CASSFNRLRYTF.

This clonotype was seen many times. This rearrangement joins TRBV7-9 to TRBJ2-7, with TRBD2 matching 7 bases. The CDR3 loop spans 13 amino acids. V lost 4 bases to trimming and J lost 1 base; unmatched junction nucleotides: 1. The germline V gene has CDR1 SEHNR and CDR2 FQNEAQ (reference sequence). As DNA, the CDR3 is TGTGCCAGCAGCTGGGGAGGGTCCTACGAGCAGTACTTC. As protein: CASSWGGSYEQYF.

This clonotype has at least ten counts. CDR3 nucleotides: TGTGCCATCAGTGAAGGCCGGGATGGAGGCTACACCTTC. Amino acids: CAISEGRDGGYTF. The chain combines TRBV10-3 with TRBJ1-2; D is uncertain. Germline V gene data show CDR1 as ENHRY and CDR2 as SYGVKD. CDR3 length: 13 amino acids. Trimming pared 3 bases from V and 8 bases from J, leaving 13 bases between.

This clonotype came up many times. The J gene is TRBJ1-2, the V gene TRBV20-1, with a weak D call TRBD1 (5 bases). With 6 bases removed from V and 5 bases from J, the gap between germline ends came to 22 bases. The CDR3 consists of 15 residues. Germline lookup yields CDR1 DFQATT and CDR2 SNEGSKA (reference sequence). For the CDR3, the DNA is TGCAGTGCCTCGTACCCCGGGACGACTTCTTATGGCTACACCTTC. Translating it yields CSASYPGTTSYGYTF.

This clonotype was seen ten or more times. The chain joins TRBV12-3 or TRBV12-4 to TRBJ2-2, with 7 positions matching TRBD1. The CDR3 runs 15 residues. Losses at the gene ends were 6 bases for V and 5 bases for J; bases not matched to a gene: 9. In DNA, the CDR3 is TGTGCCAGCAGCTTACACAGGGGCGGGACCGGGGAGCTGTTTTTT. Its translation: CASSLHRGGTGELFF.

This clonotype was recorded many times. The genes are TRBV5-6 and TRBJ1-5; 8 bases match TRBD1. Looked up from germline, CDR1 is SGHDT and CDR2 is YYEEEE. The CDR3 contains 17 residues. V was clipped by 4 bases and J by 3 bases; unmatched bases: 12. In nucleotides, the CDR3 is TGTGCCAGCAGCCTCGGACAGGGCGACCTTAACAATCAGCCCCAGCATTTT. As protein: CASSLGQGDLNNQPQHF.

In its sample, this clonotype was seen many times. The CDR3 coding sequence is TGCGCCAGCAGCTCCGACAGGGGTACTGAAGCTTTCTTT. This sequence encodes CASSSDRGTEAFF. This chain links TRBV5-1 with TRBJ1-1; 8 positions match TRBD1. This CDR3 comprises 13 residues. Unmatched junction bases numbered 3, after V lost 3 bases and J lost 5 bases. CDR1 is SGHRS and CDR2 is YFSETQ in the germline V gene.

This clonotype appeared many times. The gene calls are TRBV20-1 and TRBJ1-5; the D gene is possibly TRBD1 (5 bases). The CDR3 extends over 16 amino acids. The germline V and J ends were trimmed by 6 bases and 0 bases, with 18 bases remaining between them. CDR1 is DFQATT, CDR2 SNEGSKA, per germline (reference sequence). This CDR3 is CSARREGTYSNQPQHF. The CDR3 bases are TGCAGTGCCCGACGGGAGGGGACCTATAGCAATCAGCCCCAGCATTTT.

The chain uses TRBV9 and TRBJ2-3; no clear D gene. The V gene's germline CDR1 is SGDLS and CDR2 YYNGEE. The CDR3 is 15 amino acids. V dropped 0 bases and J dropped 4 bases, with 12 bases sitting between them. The CDR3 here is CASSVDGQCPDTQYF. The CDR3 DNA sequence: TGTGCCAGCAGCGTAGATGGTCAGTGCCCAGATACGCAGTATTTT.